In this sample, the clone carrying this TCR beta chain turned up a few times. As yet, its antigen is unknown. The entry originates in a study of OX40 agonist ivuxolimab in advanced cancers. Study observations and caveats: Expanded clones tended on average to be more numerous among CD8+ T cells than CD4+.

The CDR3 has 15 amino acids. Trimming removed 6 bases from V and 4 bases from J, with 16 bases in between. Germline lookup yields CDR1 SGHAT and CDR2 FQNNGV. The repertoire was sequenced with immunoSEQ multiplex PCR; TCRdb's copy has only in-frame clones and lacks some. The sample carries tens of thousands of clones, around 80% recorded once. The receptor comes from an adult with an advanced solid tumor such as melanoma, head and neck, liver or kidney cancer. The source was CD4+ or CD8+ T cells sorted from blood, collected in a trial of the OX40 agonist ivuxolimab. This chain links TRBV11-2 with TRBJ1-3; D perhaps matches TRBD1 (5 bases). This chain's CDR3 is CASSTGVGTGNTIYF. In DNA, the CDR3 is TGTGCCAGCAGTACGGGGGTGGGAACCGGAAACACCATATATTTT.